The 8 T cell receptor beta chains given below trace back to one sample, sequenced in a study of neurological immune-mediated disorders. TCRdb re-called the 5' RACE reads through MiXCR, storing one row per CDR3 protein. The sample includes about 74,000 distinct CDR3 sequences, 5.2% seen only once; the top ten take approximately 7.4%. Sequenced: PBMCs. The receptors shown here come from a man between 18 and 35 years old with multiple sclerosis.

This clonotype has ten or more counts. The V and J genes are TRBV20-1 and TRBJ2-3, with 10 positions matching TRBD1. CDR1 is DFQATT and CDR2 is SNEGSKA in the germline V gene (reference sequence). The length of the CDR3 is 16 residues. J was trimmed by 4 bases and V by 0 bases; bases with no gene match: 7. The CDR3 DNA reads TGCAGTGCTAGAGACACCGGGACAGGGGTACCAGATACGCAGTATTTT. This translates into CSARDTGTGVPDTQYF.

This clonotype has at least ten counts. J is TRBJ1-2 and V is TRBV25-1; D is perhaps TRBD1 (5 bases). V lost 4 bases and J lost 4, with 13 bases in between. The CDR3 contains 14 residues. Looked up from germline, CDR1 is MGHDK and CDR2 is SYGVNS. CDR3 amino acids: CASSGGERGYGYTF. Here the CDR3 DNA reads TGTGCCAGCAGTGGAGGGGAACGCGGCTATGGCTACACCTTC.

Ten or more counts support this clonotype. This CDR3 is CSASSWQQETQYF. The CDR3 DNA reads TGCAGTGCTAGCTCTTGGCAGCAAGAGACCCAGTACTTC. The chain is built from TRBV20-1 and TRBJ2-5, with no clear D. Germline CDR1 DFQATT, CDR2 SNEGSKA (reference sequence). The CDR3 has 13 residues. Trimming removed 3 bases from V and 2 bases from J, with 10 bases in between.

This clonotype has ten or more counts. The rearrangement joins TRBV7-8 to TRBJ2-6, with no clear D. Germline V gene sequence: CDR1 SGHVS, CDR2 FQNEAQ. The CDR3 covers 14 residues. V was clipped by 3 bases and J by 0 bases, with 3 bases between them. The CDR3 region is CASSFLSGANVLTF. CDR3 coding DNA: TGTGCCAGCAGCTTCCTCTCTGGGGCCAACGTCCTGACTTTC.

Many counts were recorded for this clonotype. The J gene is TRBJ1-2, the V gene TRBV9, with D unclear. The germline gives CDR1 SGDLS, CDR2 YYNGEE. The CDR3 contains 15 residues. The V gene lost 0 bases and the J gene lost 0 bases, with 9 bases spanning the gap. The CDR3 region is CASSVGAVANYGYTF. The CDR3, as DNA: TGTGCCAGCAGCGTAGGGGCCGTTGCTAACTATGGCTACACCTTC. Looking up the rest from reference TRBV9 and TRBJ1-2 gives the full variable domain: DSGVTQTPKHLITATGQRVTLRCSPRSGDLSVYWYQQSLDQGLQFLIQYYNGEERAKGNILERFSAQQFPDLHSELNLSSLELGDSALYFCASSVGAVANYGYTFGSGTRLTVV.

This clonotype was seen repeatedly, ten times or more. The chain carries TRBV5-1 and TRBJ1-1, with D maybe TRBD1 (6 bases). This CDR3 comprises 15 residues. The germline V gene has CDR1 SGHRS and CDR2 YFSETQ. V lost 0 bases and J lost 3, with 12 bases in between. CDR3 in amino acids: CASSLGQAGDTEAFF. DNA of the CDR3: TGCGCCAGCAGCTTGGGACAGGCCGGGGACACTGAAGCTTTCTTT.

CDR3 bases: TGCAGTGCCCACGGGTCGGACACTGAAGCTTTCTTT. It translates to CSAHGSDTEAFF. The chain recombines TRBV20-1 with TRBJ1-1; D not resolved. Trimming removed 6 bases from V and 3 bases from J, with 11 bases in between. Germline CDR1 and CDR2: DFQATT and SNEGSKA (reference sequence). CDR3 size: 12 residues.

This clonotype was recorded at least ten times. CDR3 coding DNA: TGTGCCAGCAGCATGCCCGGACACGGGTTGAATGAGCAGTTCTTC. Its translation: CASSMPGHGLNEQFF. The V call is TRBV28, the J call TRBJ2-1; possible D gene TRBD1, 5 bases. V was trimmed by 6 bases and J by 7 bases, leaving 19 bases between them. The CDR3 contains 15 residues. Germline V CDR1 and CDR2: MDHEN, SYDVKM.